The entry below gives a single T cell receptor beta chain sequence along with its context. Noted time point: persistent/refractory GD, antithyroid drugs over 5 years with positive TRAb. Following extraction of RNA from PBMCs, that RNA was used to make the TCR library. Staff drew 8 to 9 milliliters of peripheral blood into EDTA tubes. The source of the sample is a study of regulatory T cells in long-lasting Graves disease. Arm-PCR of CDR3 regions and iRepertoire HTBI primers were used to build TCR beta libraries. TCRdb used MiXCR to reprocess the multiplex PCR reads, holding one entry per CDR3 protein. The table has 600,000 to 800,000 distinct CDR3 sequences, roughly 30% seen once; the top ten hold roughly 41%. The J segment lost 2 bases and the V segment lost 0 bases, leaving 14 bases of the junction unmatched. Germline CDR1 and CDR2: LGHDT and YNNKEL (reference sequence). The CDR3 sequence is 19 residues long.

Here the sequenced sample was peripheral blood mononuclear cells (PBMCs), taken when the disease was refractory, from a patient treated with antithyroid drugs. The gene calls are TRBV3-1 and TRBJ2-7; 9 nucleotides line up with TRBD2. The receptor was derived from a female donor with Graves disease. CDR3 sequence reads: CASSQEGASGKTAPYEQYF. The CDR3 DNA follows: TGTGCCAGCAGCCAAGAAGGGGCTAGCGGGAAGACCGCTCCCTACGAGCAGTACTTC.